The 12 T cell receptor beta chains presented below share a single source sample, sequenced in a study of glioma-infiltrating T cells after dendritic cell vaccination. Sequencing was performed with immunoSEQ multiplex PCR; in TCRdb, only in-frame clones are kept and a portion is missing. The repertoire holds under 130,000 clones, roughly four fifths seen once, with roughly 12% in the top ten. The sequenced sample was blood, obtained before dendritic cell vaccination. These receptors were collected from a human donor with glioblastoma.

This clone was picked up one time. The chain couples TRBV4-1 to TRBJ1-2, with 9 bases identical to TRBD1. This CDR3 has 17 amino acids. V lost 4 bases to trimming and J lost 2 bases; unmatched junction nucleotides: 11. From germline, CDR1 is MGHRA and CDR2 YSYEKL. Written as DNA, the CDR3 is TGCGCCAGCAGCCCCAACCCGGGACAGGGACAGAACTATGGCTACACCTTC. Its translation: CASSPNPGQGQNYGYTF.

The V gene is TRBV5-1, the J gene TRBJ1-1, with D possibly TRBD1 on 5 matching bases. V gave up 1 base and J gave up 4 bases, with 14 bases separating them. Germline CDR1 reads SGHRS; CDR2 reads YFSETQ. The length of the CDR3 is 15 residues. The CDR3: CASSLLGARGTEAFF. The CDR3 DNA reads TGCGCCAGCAGCTTGTTAGGGGCTAGGGGCACTGAAGCTTTCTTT.

The V and J genes are TRBV4-2 and TRBJ1-1; the D gene is possibly TRBD1 (6 bases). The CDR3 has 18 residues. The V end was cut by 2 bases, the J end by 3 bases, with 22 bases between. Germline CDR1 LGHNA, CDR2 YNFKEQ. The DNA for the CDR3 is TGTGCCAGCAGCCAAATATCCCCCCATTGGGAGGGGGACACTGAAGCTTTCTTT. Protein product: CASSQISPHWEGDTEAFF.

This clone showed up just once. The CDR3 region is CAISESAGDLLGTDTQYF. Here the CDR3 DNA reads TGTGCCATCAGTGAGTCGGCGGGGGACCTCCTTGGCACAGATACGCAGTATTTT. This rearrangement joins TRBV10-3 to TRBJ2-3; TRBD2 agrees at 7 bases. The junction had 10 bases not matched to a gene; V was cut back by 0 bases and J by 1 base. The length of the CDR3 is 18 residues. Per germline, CDR1 ENHRY and CDR2 SYGVKD.

V gene TRBV5-4 combines with J gene TRBJ2-3; 8 positions agree with TRBD2. The V gene's germline CDR1 is SGHNT and CDR2 YYREEE (reference sequence). V lost 5 bases and J lost 1; bases outside the gene matches: 0. The CDR3 has 13 amino acids. CDR3 sequence (DNA): TGTGCCAGCAGACTAGCGGGCACAGATACGCAGTATTTT. It yields the protein CASRLAGTDTQYF.

The genes are TRBV18 and TRBJ1-1; tentatively, D is TRBD1 (5 bases). This CDR3 spans 13 amino acids. V lost 7 bases and J 1 base, leaving 10 bases between the germline ends. CDR1 KGHSH and CDR2 LQKENI come from the germline V gene. This CDR3 reads CASWGTANTEAFF. The CDR3 DNA sequence: TGTGCCAGCTGGGGGACTGCGAACACTGAAGCTTTCTTT.

In DNA form, the CDR3 reads TGCAGCGTCGGAGAGGACATTACCGAAGCTTTCTTT. This translates into CSVGEDITEAFF. The V gene is TRBV29-1, the J gene TRBJ1-1, with D possibly being TRBD1 (5 bases). There are 12 residues in the CDR3. Trimming pared 6 bases from V and 8 bases from J, leaving 16 bases between. Germline V CDR1 and CDR2: SQVTM, ANQGSEA.

V and J are TRBV6-5 and TRBJ1-5; D is unclear. This CDR3 contains 12 residues. V lost 5 bases, J lost 3 bases, and 5 bases lay in between. Germline assignment: CDR1 MNHEY and CDR2 SVGAGI. The CDR3 coding sequence is TGTGCCAGCAGTCCCAACAATCAGCCCCAGCATTTT. This sequence encodes CASSPNNQPQHF.

The J gene is TRBJ2-6, the V gene TRBV2, with a possible D match to TRBD1 (5 bases). CDR1 and CDR2 (germline): SNHLY, FYNNEI. CDR3 length: 15 amino acids. Trimming took 7 bases from V and 0 from J, leaving 10 bases between them. This CDR3 reads CASNWGDSGANVLTF. CDR3 DNA: TGTGCCAGCAACTGGGGCGACTCTGGGGCCAACGTCCTGACTTTC. Complete variable domain (other parts from reference TRBV2 and TRBJ2-6): EPEVTQTPSHQVTQMGQEVILRCVPISNHLYFYWYRQILGQKVEFLVSFYNNEISEKSEIFDDQFSVERPDGSNFTLKIRSTKLEDSAMYFCASNWGDSGANVLTFGAGSRLTVL.

This clone appeared a few times. This chain connects TRBV30 to TRBJ1-4; no clear D. From germline, CDR1 is GTSNPN and CDR2 SVGIG (reference sequence). The CDR3 totals 12 residues. Deletions cut 1 base from V and 10 bases from J, with 10 bases between. Here the CDR3 reads CAWSGRGGKLFF. Written as DNA, the CDR3 is TGTGCCTGGAGTGGCCGGGGAGGAAAACTGTTTTTT.

The sample holds a few counts of this clone. The CDR3 DNA sequence: TGTGCCAGCAGTTCGCCCGGAGGGGCCCGCACAGATACGCAGTATTTT. Protein: CASSSPGGARTDTQYF. This chain uses TRBV5-4 with TRBJ2-3, with a tentative D call TRBD2 (6 bases). Germline loops: CDR1 SGHNT, CDR2 YYREEE (reference sequence). The CDR3 spans 16 residues. The V and J ends lost 5 bases and 1 base respectively, with 17 bases between them.

This sequence joins TRBV5-1 and TRBJ2-3; no firm D call. The CDR3 is 15 amino acids. CDR1 is SGHRS, CDR2 YFSETQ, per germline. V shed 4 bases and J shed 0 bases, with 12 bases lying between them. The DNA of the CDR3 is TGCGCCAGCAGCCCCGATTCCACTAGCACAGATACGCAGTATTTT. Its translation: CASSPDSTSTDTQYF.